This T cell receptor (beta chain) was identified during a study of post-analysis software for immune sequencing data (dated by TCRdb to about 2015). Looking at the study overall: The recorded disease courses included relapsing-remitting, secondary progressive and progressive-relapsing multiple sclerosis, and some patients had no subtype annotation. A subset of samples was prepared in parallel using single-end sample barcoding, then pooled and co-amplified after Illumina adapter ligation. The patient repertoires were set against about 12 previously published healthy control repertoires from donors whose ages ranged from roughly 6 to 26 years.

The receptor library was made with PCR. Data came from an Illumina HiSeq 2500. To reduce PCR and sequencing biases, unique molecular identifiers were built into the TCR beta cDNA libraries. Approximately 500,000 cDNA molecules were obtained per 1 to 10 million input T cells, so each molecule approximated one T cell. The same protocol used for the earlier healthy control dataset was applied to prepare and sequence the patient libraries. Samples belonging to the same batch were prepared together, multiplexed and sequenced on a shared HiSeq lane. The original pipeline was this. Raw barcoded reads were processed with MIGEC, and single-read molecular identifier groups were discarded before consensus assembly and CDR3 extraction. VDJtools was used for post-analysis of the clonotype tables, with diversity normalized by down-sampling every dataset to the smallest sample size. Repertoire overlap clustering matched CDR3 amino acid but not nucleotide sequences to correct batch-related cross-sample contamination. TCRdb reanalyzed the raw reads on its own, using fastp at Q25 for trimming and MiXCR for clone calling, and kept in-frame beta chains. Rows with a matching CDR3 protein are joined into one entry that keeps the most common DNA and genes. TCRdb assigned the V and J calls; the authors' analysis was not used. Recorded for this sample are 250,000 to 300,000 distinct CDR3 sequences; approximately 34% of them occurred a single time. The biggest ten clones account for around 5% of the sample.

General study outcomes and caveats: Direct clustering with F measure revealed strong co-clustering of samples prepared in the same batch, which led to a batch-effect correction. Significantly higher frequencies in patients than in controls were found for roughly 5 TRBV segments, including TRBV5-6, TRBV5-1 and TRBV20-1. Significantly lower normalized Chao1 diversity was found in multiple sclerosis patients than in controls, suggesting substantial peripheral T-cell clonal expansion. The control group was slightly older than the multiple sclerosis patient group.

From cysteine to phenylalanine, the CDR3 is 17 amino acids long. The sequence is cut down to CDR3 DNA, 51 bases in frame from base 1. The germline V gene encodes CDR1 SGHTA and CDR2 FQGNSA. Concerning this clonotype itself: Its antigen is unknown. At one of its ends the junction is not consistent with the germline gene, which may arise from a read error.

TCR beta repertoires were profiled from peripheral blood of approximately 13 young patients with multiple sclerosis to demonstrate the VDJtools post-analysis software. Multiple sclerosis patients were children and adolescents aged about 6 to 16 years. This clonotype originated in a girl aged 10-17 years with multiple sclerosis. The sequencing input was blood. The rearranged chain carries TRBV7-2 and TRBJ2-2, with 12 bases aligning to TRBD2. CDR3 loop: CAGSSAGLAGNTGELFF. Here is the DNA: TGTGCCGGCAGCTCAGCGGGACTAGCGGGTAACACCGGGGAGCTGTTTTTT. Extended through the reference TRBV7-2 and TRBJ2-2 proteins, this CDR3 yields the full variable domain: GAGVSQSPSNKVTEKGKDVELRCDPISGHTALYWYRQSLGQGLEFLIYFQGNSAPDKSGLPSDRFSAERTGGSVSTLTIQRTQQEDSAVYLCAGSSAGLAGNTGELFFGEGSRLTVL.